The 9 T cell receptor beta chains listed next were all sequenced from one sample in a study of radiotherapy plus CTLA-4 blockade in lung cancer. Data came from immunoSEQ multiplex PCR; TCRdb stores just in-frame clones and leaves some out. The sample yields about 68,000 clones, 70% to 80% seen once. The material sequenced was peripheral blood, taken from a patient treated with radiotherapy plus ipilimumab. These receptors came from a human donor with non-small cell lung cancer who had a complete response to radiotherapy plus ipilimumab.

The CDR3 loop is CASSEFAGGQETQYF. The CDR3 coding sequence is TGTGCCAGCAGTGAATTTGCGGGGGGGCAAGAGACCCAGTACTTC. The chain joins TRBV6-1 to TRBJ2-5; 9 nucleotides align to TRBD2. The CDR3 is 15 amino acids. Germline V gene sequence: CDR1 MNHNS, CDR2 SASEGT. Unmatched junction bases numbered 3, after V lost 2 bases and J lost 2 bases.

This chain uses TRBV6-4 with TRBJ1-5, with D unresolved. Looked up from germline, CDR1 is MRHNA and CDR2 is SNTAGT. V lost 3 bases and J 4 bases, leaving 7 bases between the germline ends. CDR3 length: 13 amino acids. The CDR3 reads CASSEAGNQPQHF. The CDR3 DNA reads as TGTGCCAGCAGTGAGGCGGGGAATCAGCCCCAGCATTTT.

This rearrangement joins TRBV10-3 to TRBJ2-5; 9 bases match TRBD2. V shed 10 bases, J shed 1 base, and the junction held 4 bases outside the gene matches. Germline values: CDR1 ENHRY, CDR2 SYGVKD. The CDR3 has 13 amino acids. The CDR3 here is CATLAGIQETQYF. CDR3 nucleotide sequence: TGTGCCACTCTAGCGGGAATCCAAGAGACCCAGTACTTC.

The V and J genes are TRBV28 and TRBJ1-2; 7 bases align to TRBD1. V was pared by 4 bases and J by 8 bases, with 16 bases of the junction left unmatched. The CDR3 spans 16 residues. Germline lookup yields CDR1 MDHEN and CDR2 SYDVKM. In nucleotides, the CDR3 is TGTGCCAGCAGTTCCTCGTCCGGGACAGAGCTGTTGGGCTACACCTTC. This gives the protein CASSSSSGTELLGYTF.

This sequence joins TRBV9 and TRBJ1-4, with 10 bases identical to TRBD1. CDR3 length: 15 residues. J lost 7 bases, V lost 4 bases, and 7 bases had no gene match. The germline V gene has CDR1 SGDLS and CDR2 YYNGEE. CDR3 coding DNA: TGTGCCAGCAGCTCCAGACAGGGGGCGCCTGAAAAACTGTTTTTT. This translates into CASSSRQGAPEKLFF.

On this clone itself: The junction departs from germline at one end; a sequencing error may be responsible. The genes are TRBV5-1 and TRBJ2-6; weak D call: TRBD1 (6 bases). CDR1 SGHRS and CDR2 YFSETQ come from the germline V gene. The CDR3 has 20 amino acids. The CDR3 DNA reads as TGCGCCAGCAGCCGTGTTCCCCAGGGGAATACGATCTCTGAGGCCAACGTCCTGACTTTC. Its translation is CASSRVPQGNTISEANVLTF.

This chain joins TRBV4-3 and TRBJ1-5, with TRBD1 as a possible D gene (6 bases). This CDR3 is built from 14 residues. Germline-derived CDR1 and CDR2 are LGHNA and YSLEER. With 0 bases removed from V and 6 bases from J, the gap between germline ends came to 9 bases. This CDR3 is CASSQDWGPQPQHF. In DNA form, the CDR3 reads TGCGCCAGCAGCCAAGATTGGGGGCCTCAGCCCCAGCATTTT.

This chain joins TRBV5-4 and TRBJ1-1; 11 bases map to TRBD1. This CDR3 has 13 amino acids. J lost 8 bases, V lost 0 bases, and 0 bases had no gene match. CDR1 SGHNT and CDR2 YYREEE come from the germline V gene (reference sequence). CDR3 region: CASSLGDRGEAFF. CDR3 nucleotides: TGTGCCAGCAGCTTGGGGGACAGGGGGGAAGCTTTCTTT.

This clone was seen a few times. The V call is TRBV7-2, the J call TRBJ1-4; TRBD1 aligns across 9 bases. Losses at the gene ends were 1 base for V and 8 bases for J; bases not matched to a gene: 5. Germline V gene sequence: CDR1 SGHTA, CDR2 FQGNSA. The CDR3 consists of 15 residues. The CDR3 DNA is TGTGCCAGCAGCTTAGTGGGACAGGGAGGGGAAAAACTGTTTTTT. It codes for CASSLVGQGGEKLFF.